Here is one TCR beta chain with its context. Assay: immunoSEQ multiplex PCR; the TCRdb copy retains only in-frame clones and omits some. The sample includes approximately 80,000 clones, roughly 82% seen only once; the top ten take roughly 8%. The junction had 5 bases not matched to a gene; V was cut back by 4 bases and J by 0 bases. Per the germline V gene, CDR1 is SGHNT and CDR2 is YYREEE (reference sequence). The CDR3 is 15 residues long. The data belong to a study of blood T cell repertoires in COVID-19. Study context: Nucleic acid was either cDNA or gDNA, and it came from T cells, B-cell-depleted T cells, or PBMCs.

This TCR was sampled from a man aged 50-60 years with active COVID-19. The specimen was peripheral blood. This rearrangement joins TRBV5-4 to TRBJ2-7; 9 bases agree with TRBD1. CDR3 sequence reads: CASSGGQGSSYEQYF. DNA for the CDR3: TGTGCCAGCAGCGGCGGACAGGGGAGCTCCTACGAGCAGTACTTC.